This record concerns one T cell receptor (beta chain) sequence. This specimen comes from a study of cytomegalovirus exposure and HLA in healthy donors. In the PCR, 60 Vbeta and 13 Jbeta primers were used. The table came from immunoSEQ multiplex PCR; TCRdb's copy has only in-frame clones and leaves some out. The sample includes 150,000 to 200,000 clones, about 81% of them seen just once. Sequences were obtained from PBMCs. This TCR derives from a woman aged 45-59 years in good health and CMV-seropositive.

The CDR3 DNA is TGTGCCAGTAGAACCTCAGGGAAAAGAGGAGCTTTCTTT. Translation: CASRTSGKRGAFF. V and J are TRBV19 and TRBJ1-1; possible D gene TRBD1, 5 bases. Germline CDR1 reads LNHDA; CDR2 reads SQIVND (reference sequence). This CDR3 has 13 residues. Trimming left V 6 bases short and J 10 bases short, with 18 bases between.